The entry below describes one T cell receptor (beta chain). The antigen remains unidentified. The sample carries other DNA sequences with the same CDR3. The data were obtained in a study of shared clonotypes between healthy human individuals. TCRdb's table, derived via immunoSEQ multiplex PCR, lists solely in-frame clones and lacks some. This repertoire shows about 2,500,000 clones, 85% to 95% found once; its top ten account for roughly 0.13%. Germline CDR1 ENHRY, CDR2 SYGVKD. The CDR3 has 15 residues. V lost 0 bases, J lost 2 bases, and 9 bases lay in between. Broader study findings: Represented genetic and exposure-history diversity was restricted by having few donors.

The TCR was taken from a man younger than 35 in good health. This sequence joins TRBV10-3 and TRBJ2-3; D call uncertain. Sample: naive CD4+ T cells sorted from blood. Subset given: CD45RA+ positively selected. CDR3 in amino acids: CAISESSGYTDTQYF. CDR3 in DNA: TGTGCCATCAGTGAGTCATCTGGATACACAGATACGCAGTATTTT.